Each of the 18 T cell receptor beta chains below was sequenced from the same sample in a study of T-cell memory formation after mild COVID-19. TCRdb processed the 5' RACE reads anew with MiXCR; each CDR3 protein has one entry. Of 380,000 or so distinct CDR3 sequences listed, around 13% were seen once; the top ten hold roughly 20%. Source material: PBMCs or a T cell subset sorted from them (not recorded which). These receptors originate from a man aged 18 to 30 who had mild COVID-19 (a few samples of this study predate the infection). Cell type and time point are not known.

The CDR3 protein is CASSFRLSTGELFF. In DNA, the CDR3 is TGTGCCAGCAGCTTCCGGTTATCCACCGGGGAGCTGTTTTTT. This chain uses TRBV7-2 with TRBJ2-2; no firm D call. The CDR3 consists of 14 residues. Germline CDR1 and CDR2: SGHTA and FQGNSA. Trimming took off 3 bases at V and 4 bases at J, with 9 bases between the two ends. The entire variable domain, with the rest obtained from reference TRBV7-2 and TRBJ2-2, is as follows: GAGVSQSPSNKVTEKGKDVELRCDPISGHTALYWYRQSLGQGLEFLIYFQGNSAPDKSGLPSDRFSAERTGGSVSTLTIQRTQQEDSAVYLCASSFRLSTGELFFGEGSRLTVL.

The rearrangement joins TRBV6-2 or TRBV6-3 to TRBJ2-3, with 10 bases aligning to TRBD2. Germline values: CDR1 MNHEY, CDR2 SVGEGT. The length of the CDR3 is 13 residues. V shed 10 bases, J shed 3 bases, and the junction held 4 bases outside the gene matches. The CDR3 is CATLLAGTDTQYF. In DNA, the CDR3 is TGTGCCACCCTACTAGCGGGGACAGATACGCAGTATTTT.

This chain joins TRBV7-2 and TRBJ2-5, with D perhaps being TRBD1 or TRBD2 (5 bases each). This CDR3 has 17 amino acids. V was pared by 5 bases and J by 6 bases, with 25 bases between. Germline V CDR1 and CDR2: SGHTA, FQGNSA. The CDR3 sequence is CASSLPPRRDHKKTQYF. In DNA form, the CDR3 reads TGTGCCAGCAGCCTACCCCCCCGCCGGGACCACAAGAAGACCCAGTACTTC.

The chain couples TRBV6-2 or TRBV6-3 to TRBJ2-5; 9 nucleotides align to TRBD2. The germline V gene has CDR1 MNHEY and CDR2 SVGEGT. Trimming cost V 6 bases and J 5 bases; bases outside gene matches: 7. This CDR3 region has 14 residues. CDR3 protein: CASRTLAGTETQYF. In DNA form, the CDR3 reads TGTGCCAGCAGAACCCTAGCGGGGACCGAGACCCAGTACTTC.

The CDR3 protein is CASSLSRGGTDTQYF. In DNA, the CDR3 is TGTGCCAGCAGCTTGAGTAGGGGGGGCACAGATACGCAGTATTTT. V is TRBV7-6 and J is TRBJ2-3, with D perhaps given as TRBD1 or TRBD2 (6 bases each). Germline V gene sequence: CDR1 SGHVS, CDR2 FNYEAQ. Deletions cut 3 bases from V and 1 base from J, with 11 bases between. CDR3 length: 15 amino acids.

This clonotype was seen a handful of times. This rearrangement joins TRBV4-3 to TRBJ1-2, with a tentative D call TRBD1 (5 bases). Trimming shortened V by 1 base and J by 0 bases, and 9 bases separated the two germline ends. CDR3 length: 15 amino acids. The germline V gene has CDR1 LGHNA and CDR2 YSLEER. CDR3 region: CASSQVEGTNYGYTF. In DNA form, the CDR3 reads TGCGCCAGCAGCCAAGTGGAGGGGACTAACTATGGCTACACCTTC.

This chain connects TRBV25-1 to TRBJ1-3; D is possibly TRBD1 (5 bases). The CDR3 is made up of 13 amino acids. The V end was cut by 5 bases, the J end by 4 bases, with 9 bases between. CDR1 is MGHDK and CDR2 is SYGVNS in the germline V gene. Here the CDR3 DNA reads TGTGCCAGCAGTCTGGCAGGGGGAAACACCATATATTTT. Its protein is CASSLAGGNTIYF.

This clonotype was picked up a small number of times. This chain connects TRBV7-2 to TRBJ1-6, with TRBD1 matching over 7 bases. The CDR3 totals 14 residues. V gave up 5 bases and J gave up 10 bases; unmatched junction bases: 8. Germline-derived CDR1 and CDR2 are SGHTA and FQGNSA. DNA for the CDR3: TGTGCCAGCAGCCCCCGGGACAGAGGATCACCCCTCCACTTT. Encoded protein: CASSPRDRGSPLHF. The entire variable domain, with the rest obtained from reference TRBV7-2 and TRBJ1-6, is as follows: GAGVSQSPSNKVTEKGKDVELRCDPISGHTALYWYRQSLGQGLEFLIYFQGNSAPDKSGLPSDRFSAERTGGSVSTLTIQRTQQEDSAVYLCASSPRDRGSPLHFGNGTRLTVT.

V and J are TRBV7-9 and TRBJ2-1, with D tentatively TRBD1 (6 bases). Germline CDR1 and CDR2: SEHNR and FQNEAQ (reference sequence). This CDR3 has 15 amino acids. Trimming stripped 3 bases from V and 0 bases from J, with 9 bases between. Written as DNA, the CDR3 is TGTGCCAGCAGCTTTGACAGGAGCTCCTACAATGAGCAGTTCTTC. Translation gives CASSFDRSSYNEQFF. Variable domain in full (rest from reference TRBV7-9 and TRBJ2-1): DTGVSQNPRHKITKRGQNVTFRCDPISEHNRLYWYRQTLGQGPEFLTYFQNEAQLEKSRLLSDRFSAERPKGSFSTLEIQRTEQGDSAMYLCASSFDRSSYNEQFFGPGTRLTVL.

This chain connects TRBV12-3 or TRBV12-4 to TRBJ2-7; 10 bases agree with TRBD1. The CDR3 runs to 16 residues. With 2 bases clipped from V and 2 bases from J, the junction kept 6 bases outside the gene matches. CDR3 protein: CASSLLGQGLTYEQYF. CDR3 DNA sequence: TGTGCCAGCAGTTTATTGGGACAGGGGTTAACCTACGAGCAGTACTTC.

This clonotype has only a few counts. The V gene is TRBV7-9, the J gene TRBJ1-1; 7 nucleotides line up with TRBD1. The CDR3 is 13 residues long. V trimming: 10 bases; J trimming: 2 bases; junction bases outside the gene matches: 7. Per germline, CDR1 SEHNR and CDR2 FQNEAQ (reference sequence). The CDR3 DNA reads TGTGCCATCGAGCGACAGGGCAACACTGAAGCTTTCTTT. It translates to CAIERQGNTEAFF.

This clonotype occurred a few times. V is TRBV6-1 and J is TRBJ2-1; tentative D call: TRBD2 (5 bases). This CDR3 contains 15 residues. Germline CDR1 is MNHNS and CDR2 is SASEGT. Deletions cut 4 bases from V and 10 bases from J, with 20 bases between. The CDR3 DNA reads as TGTGCCAGCAGTGCGGATCGCGGACTCTTGCGGGAGCAGTTCTTC. Residues: CASSADRGLLREQFF.

The table lists this clonotype with many counts. J is TRBJ2-1 and V is TRBV5-4, with 7 bases lining up with TRBD1. Germline CDR1 reads SGHNT; CDR2 reads YYREEE (reference sequence). The V segment lost 0 bases and the J segment 4 bases; nucleotides outside the gene matches: 4. The CDR3 extends over 15 amino acids. For the CDR3, the DNA is TGTGCCAGCAGCTTGGGGACAGGTCTTTACAATGAGCAGTTCTTC. Its protein is CASSLGTGLYNEQFF.

The chain joins TRBV5-6 to TRBJ1-2, with 7 bases lining up with TRBD1. V was pared by 3 bases and J by 1 base, with 9 bases of the junction left unmatched. CDR1 is SGHDT, CDR2 YYEEEE, per germline. This CDR3 spans 16 amino acids. The CDR3 loop reads CASSSAGTALNYGYTF. The CDR3 DNA reads as TGTGCCAGCAGCTCTGCCGGGACAGCGCTTAACTATGGCTACACCTTC.

The V gene is TRBV5-6, the J gene TRBJ2-2; D may be TRBD2 (5 bases). CDR3 length: 16 amino acids. CDR1 SGHDT and CDR2 YYEEEE come from the germline V gene. The germline V and J ends were trimmed by 4 bases and 8 bases, with 21 bases remaining between them. CDR3 coding DNA: TGTGCCAGCAGCAGAATTAGCGCCGCCGGGCTGGGGGAGCTGTTTTTT. Translation: CASSRISAAGLGELFF.

This clonotype was seen a few times. The rearrangement links TRBV11-2 to TRBJ2-7; possibly TRBD1 or TRBD2 for D (5 bases each). Germline V gene lookup returns CDR1 SGHAT and CDR2 FQNNGV. The CDR3 totals 13 residues. The V and J ends lost 1 base and 6 bases respectively, with 10 bases between them. The CDR3 DNA is TGTGCCAGCAGCTTAGTTAGGGGAGCCGAGCAGTACGTC. Encoded protein: CASSLVRGAEQYV.

This clonotype was seen at least ten times. J is TRBJ2-5 and V is TRBV12-3 or TRBV12-4; D may correspond to TRBD1 or TRBD2 (5 bases each). The CDR3 totals 15 residues. The V end lost 2 bases, the J end lost 4 bases, and 14 bases lay between the germline ends. The CDR3 reads CASSLFGPGTETQYF. For the CDR3, the DNA is TGTGCCAGCAGTTTATTTGGTCCAGGGACAGAGACCCAGTACTTC.

The chain combines TRBV12-3 or TRBV12-4 with TRBJ1-2; TRBD1 agrees at 7 bases. The V segment lost 5 bases and the J segment 4 bases; nucleotides outside the gene matches: 7. The CDR3 runs to 14 residues. The CDR3 DNA follows: TGTGCCAGCAGTCCCAGGGGGGCCCCCTATGGCTACACCTTC. Amino acid sequence: CASSPRGAPYGYTF.